This T cell receptor beta chain was captured in a study of beta chain features in type 1 diabetes. Study-wide context: Sorted cells, about 98,000,000 in number, were examined across all samples. Study results and caveats: At VDJ recombination sites, type 1 diabetes patients had fewer insertions and more deleted nucleotides. Among all four CD4+ subsets, Type 1 diabetes patients had TCRB CDR3s that were moderately but significantly shorter. Within the patient group, naive, central memory and Treg TCRB repertoires appeared more similar to each other than within healthy donors.

This clone was counted between two and nine times. What it recognizes is unknown. Reverse transcribing all isolated RNA meant expressed TCRB transcripts were sequenced. Clones were sequenced by immunoSEQ multiplex PCR, and TCRdb holds only the in-frame ones, with some missing. The sample lists under 300,000 clones, about 15% occurring once. Based on CD45RO/CCR7/CD25/CD127/CD95/CD27, CD4+ regulatory, stem cell-like memory, naive and central memory cells were sorted. Specimen: naive CD4+ T cells from blood. The TCR originated in a man aged 25-40 years with type 1 diabetes.

The CDR3 sequence is CAKQGATDTQYF. In nucleotides, the CDR3 is TGTGCGAAACAGGGGGCGACGGATACGCAGTATTTT. The chain employs TRBV30 and TRBJ2-3, with TRBD1 matching over 9 bases. The germline V gene has CDR1 GTSNPN and CDR2 SVGIG (reference sequence). The CDR3 spans 12 residues.